A selection of T cell receptor beta chains follows, all from one sample in a study of cytomegalovirus exposure and HLA in healthy donors. The table came from immunoSEQ multiplex PCR; TCRdb's copy has only in-frame clones and leaves some out. This table holds 150,000 or so clones, roughly four fifths found once. Sequencing was performed on PBMCs. The receptors were gathered from a man between 45 and 60 years old in good health and CMV-seropositive. Each CDR3 is given with its conserved first and last residue. Each record gives: V gene, CDR3 length, J gene, clone size, D gene, CDR3 protein, CDR3 DNA. D genes are given only for firm matches. Not every row has a clone size; where given, it reads once, few, many or a size class.

V: TRBV2; length: 15; J: TRBJ2-3; size: -; D: TRBD2; CDR3: CASSPLSGRTDTQYF; DNA: TGTGCCAGCAGCCCGTTGAGCGGGAGAACAGATACGCAGTATTTT
V: TRBV5-1; length: 15; J: TRBJ1-1; size: -; D: -; CDR3: CASSSRGLSDTEAFF; DNA: TGCGCCAGCAGCTCCAGGGGCCTGAGCGACACTGAAGCTTTCTTT
V: TRBV7-9; length: 13; J: TRBJ2-7; size: -; D: -; CDR3: CASSLGGPYEQYF; DNA: TGTGCCAGCAGCTTAGGCGGGCCTTACGAGCAGTACTTC
V: TRBV2; length: 13; J: TRBJ1-2; size: -; D: TRBD1; CDR3: CASRAQGAYGYTF; DNA: TGTGCCAGCAGGGCCCAGGGGGCCTATGGCTACACCTTC
V: TRBV19; length: 15; J: TRBJ1-5; size: -; D: TRBD1; CDR3: CASSIKTGSNQPQHF; DNA: TGTGCCAGTAGTATAAAGACAGGGAGTAATCAGCCCCAGCATTTT
V: TRBV5-1; length: 15; J: TRBJ2-5; size: few; D: TRBD1; CDR3: CASSFSGGFQETQYF; DNA: TGCGCCAGCAGCTTCTCAGGGGGCTTCCAAGAGACCCAGTACTTC
V: TRBV11-3; length: 13; J: TRBJ2-1; size: -; D: TRBD1; CDR3: CASSPGTADEQFF; DNA: TGTGCCAGCAGCCCAGGGACAGCGGATGAGCAGTTCTTC
V: TRBV7-9; length: 14; J: TRBJ2-7; size: once; D: TRBD2; CDR3: CSSSLTGGTYEQYF; DNA: TGTTCCAGCAGCCTGACGGGGGGAACCTACGAGCAGTACTTC
V: TRBV29-1; length: 14; J: TRBJ1-2; size: -; D: TRBD1; CDR3: CSVSGQGPSYGYTF; DNA: TGCAGCGTCTCGGGACAGGGCCCGTCCTATGGCTACACCTTC
V: TRBV2; length: 13; J: TRBJ1-1; size: -; D: -; CDR3: CASLGGWGTEAFF; DNA: TGTGCCAGCCTAGGGGGATGGGGCACTGAAGCTTTCTTT
V: TRBV5-1; length: 15; J: TRBJ2-7; size: -; D: TRBD2; CDR3: CASSSSGRGDYEQYF; DNA: TGCGCCAGCAGCTCTAGCGGGAGGGGAGACTACGAGCAGTACTTC
V: TRBV28; length: 15; J: TRBJ2-7; size: -; D: -; CDR3: CASSLAPDSSNEQYF; DNA: TGTGCCAGCAGTTTGGCCCCCGACAGTAGCAACGAGCAGTACTTC
V: TRBV27; length: 14; J: TRBJ2-7; size: -; D: TRBD2; CDR3: CASSVLAGVGEQYF; DNA: TGTGCCAGCAGTGTACTAGCGGGAGTTGGCGAGCAGTACTTC
V: TRBV5-6; length: 15; J: TRBJ2-7; size: -; D: TRBD1; CDR3: CASSGYRGQAYEQCF; DNA: TGTGCCAGCAGCGGGTACAGGGGCCAAGCCTACGAGCAGTGCTTC
V: TRBV6-6; length: 13; J: TRBJ2-2; size: few; D: -; CDR3: CASSRGYTGELFF; DNA: TGTGCCAGTAGCAGGGGTTACACCGGGGAGCTGTTTTTT
V: TRBV5-1; length: 14; J: TRBJ2-5; size: -; D: TRBD2; CDR3: CASRPGLAEETQYF; DNA: TGCGCCAGCCGCCCGGGACTAGCGGAAGAGACCCAGTACTTC
V: TRBV5-6; length: 14; J: TRBJ2-7; size: -; D: -; CDR3: CASSPRLTPGGQYF; DNA: TGTGCCAGCAGCCCGAGACTCACCCCCGGCGGGCAGTACTTC
V: TRBV5-1; length: 15; J: TRBJ2-1; size: -; D: TRBD2; CDR3: CASSLGTSAYNEQFF; DNA: TGCGCCAGCAGCTTGGGGACTAGCGCTTACAATGAGCAGTTCTTC
V: TRBV11-1; length: 14; J: TRBJ2-3; size: once; D: -; CDR3: CASSLSGSTDTQYF; DNA: TGTGCCAGCAGCTTAAGTGGGAGTACAGATACGCAGTATTTT
V: TRBV27; length: 11; J: TRBJ1-2; size: -; D: TRBD1; CDR3: CASKTGPGYTF; DNA: TGTGCATCAAAGACAGGGCCGGGCTACACCTTC
V: TRBV11-2; length: 17; J: TRBJ2-1; size: -; D: TRBD2; CDR3: CASSLVSGGLRGNEQFF; DNA: TGTGCCAGCAGCTTAGTAAGCGGGGGCCTTAGGGGGAATGAGCAGTTCTTC
V: TRBV6-1; length: 14; J: TRBJ1-2; size: -; D: -; CDR3: CASSEIADGYGYTF; DNA: TGTGCCAGCAGTGAGATAGCAGACGGTTATGGCTACACCTTC
V: TRBV28; length: 14; J: TRBJ1-5; size: -; D: -; CDR3: CASSPAGSVQPQHF; DNA: TGTGCCAGCAGTCCCGCAGGGTCGGTTCAGCCCCAGCATTTT
V: TRBV23-1; length: 16; J: TRBJ2-1; size: few; D: -; CDR3: CASSPRRGGSYNEQFF; DNA: TGCGCCAGCAGCCCCAGGAGAGGGGGCTCCTACAATGAGCAGTTCTTC
V: TRBV10-1; length: 15; J: TRBJ2-3; size: -; D: TRBD2; CDR3: CASSEGLAGADTQYF; DNA: TGCGCCAGCAGTGAGGGACTAGCGGGAGCGGATACGCAGTATTTT
V: TRBV29-1; length: 13; J: TRBJ1-1; size: few; D: -; CDR3: CSVRQTFNTEAFF; DNA: TGCAGCGTCCGACAGACCTTTAACACTGAAGCTTTCTTT
V: TRBV6-1; length: 14; J: TRBJ1-2; size: -; D: -; CDR3: CASTGGIYYYGYTF; DNA: TGTGCCAGCACGGGCGGGATATATTACTATGGCTACACCTTC
V: TRBV6-1; length: 14; J: TRBJ1-1; size: -; D: TRBD1; CDR3: CASRAIRGQAEAFF; DNA: TGTGCCAGCAGGGCCATCAGGGGGCAAGCGGAAGCTTTCTTT
V: TRBV5-1; length: 14; J: TRBJ2-4; size: once; D: TRBD1; CDR3: CASSSWTGSGIQYF; DNA: TGCGCCAGCAGCTCTTGGACAGGGTCGGGCATTCAGTACTTC
V: TRBV19; length: 13; J: TRBJ2-2; size: once; D: -; CDR3: CASSERFTGELFF; DNA: TGTGCCAGTAGTGAGCGTTTTACCGGGGAGCTGTTTTTT
V: TRBV9; length: 15; J: TRBJ1-2; size: -; D: -; CDR3: CASSGPRTREYGYTF; DNA: TGTGCCAGCAGCGGACCTAGGACGCGGGAGTATGGCTACACCTTC
V: TRBV9; length: 13; J: TRBJ1-2; size: -; D: TRBD1; CDR3: CASSPRTGGGYTF; DNA: TGTGCCAGCAGCCCCCGGACAGGGGGTGGCTACACCTTC
V: TRBV30; length: 18; J: TRBJ1-1; size: -; D: TRBD1; CDR3: CAWRGGGTGTVFDTEAFF; DNA: TGTGCCTGGAGAGGGGGCGGGACAGGCACCGTTTTTGACACTGAAGCTTTCTTT
V: TRBV13; length: 13; J: TRBJ2-5; size: -; D: -; CDR3: CASSLAGGETQYF; DNA: TGTGCCAGCAGCTTAGCCGGCGGAGAGACCCAGTACTTC
V: TRBV27; length: 18; J: TRBJ1-5; size: -; D: TRBD1; CDR3: CASSFSRTGLYSNQPQHF; DNA: TGTGCCAGCAGTTTCTCCAGGACAGGCCTATATAGCAATCAGCCCCAGCATTTT
V: TRBV7-3; length: 13; J: TRBJ1-1; size: -; D: -; CDR3: CASSSPGYTEAFF; DNA: TGTGCCAGCAGCTCCCCAGGCTACACTGAAGCTTTCTTT
V: TRBV15; length: 15; J: TRBJ2-3; size: -; D: -; CDR3: CATSRDKVGADTQYF; DNA: TGTGCCACCAGCAGAGATAAGGTGGGCGCAGATACGCAGTATTTT